The rows below give T cell receptor beta chains drawn from one sample of a study of blood T cell repertoires in COVID-19. Sequencing used immunoSEQ multiplex PCR; TCRdb keeps in-frame clones, though not all of them. This table holds about 230,000 clones, about 83% found once. Sequencing input: peripheral blood. Source of these receptors: a woman aged 25 to 45 with COVID-19, enrolled during active disease. Both conserved end residues are part of each CDR3. Each record gives: V gene, D gene, J gene, CDR3 protein, CDR3 DNA. D genes are given only for firm matches.

v_gene: TRBV27; d_gene: -; j_gene: TRBJ1-2; CDR3aa: CASSIELHSYRVEKNGYTF; CDR3nt: TGTGCCAGCTCTATAGAGCTCCACTCATACCGGGTCGAAAAAAATGGCTACACCTTC
v_gene: TRBV7-9; d_gene: -; j_gene: TRBJ2-7; CDR3aa: CASSGRSYEQYF; CDR3nt: TGTGCCAGCTCGGGAAGGTCCTACGAGCAGTACTTC
v_gene: TRBV9; d_gene: -; j_gene: TRBJ2-5; CDR3aa: CASSVAVGETQYF; CDR3nt: TGTGCCAGCAGCGTAGCCGTGGGCGAGACCCAGTACTTC
v_gene: TRBV6-2/TRBV6-3; d_gene: TRBD1; j_gene: TRBJ2-1; CDR3aa: CASSYGQGAQNNEQFF; CDR3nt: TGTGCCAGCAGTTACGGCCAGGGGGCCCAAAACAATGAGCAGTTCTTC
v_gene: TRBV18; d_gene: -; j_gene: TRBJ2-2; CDR3aa: CASSPDSDGVTGELFF; CDR3nt: TGTGCCAGCTCTCCGGACTCTGATGGGGTTACCGGGGAGCTGTTTTTT
v_gene: TRBV4-3; d_gene: -; j_gene: TRBJ2-7; CDR3aa: CASSQDGGGTVGEGAYEQYF; CDR3nt: TGCGCCAGCAGCCAAGATGGAGGAGGGACAGTAGGCGAGGGGGCCTACGAGCAGTACTTC
v_gene: TRBV5-6; d_gene: -; j_gene: TRBJ2-2; CDR3aa: CASSLDVRNGELFF; CDR3nt: TGTGCCAGCAGCTTGGACGTGCGAAACGGGGAGCTGTTTTTT
v_gene: TRBV5-6; d_gene: -; j_gene: TRBJ2-7; CDR3aa: CASSLMDSTYEQYF; CDR3nt: TGTGCCAGCAGCTTGATGGACAGTACCTACGAGCAGTACTTC
v_gene: TRBV27; d_gene: TRBD2; j_gene: TRBJ2-1; CDR3aa: CASSALLAGVSYNEQFF; CDR3nt: TGTGCCAGCAGTGCCCTACTAGCGGGGGTATCCTACAATGAGCAGTTCTTC
v_gene: TRBV19; d_gene: -; j_gene: TRBJ1-5; CDR3aa: CASTSGWNQPQHF; CDR3nt: -